Listed here is a single T cell receptor beta chain. In the original processing: Reference gene primer amplification gave estimated nucleated cell counts. Method: immunoSEQ multiplex PCR; TCRdb's copy keeps in-frame clones and lacks some. That table supplies the V and J calls and clone size; D and trimming were determined from the DNA. Of 250,000 or so clones listed, around 87% were seen once; the top ten hold about 1.4%. These data come from a study of blood T cell repertoires in COVID-19. On the study more broadly: Sources were T cells, B-cell-depleted T cells, or PBMCs; the material itself was cDNA or gDNA.

This clonotype was sampled from a woman aged 35 to 49 who had recovered from COVID-19. The sequenced sample consisted of peripheral blood.

The CDR3, as DNA: TGTGCCAGCAGCCCCCGTCGGAGCTCCTACGAGCAGTACTTC. Its protein is CASSPRRSSYEQYF. The J gene is TRBJ2-7, the V gene TRBV27; no firm D call. Between the trimmed V and J ends, which lost 6 bases and 0 bases, there was a span of 12 bases. Germline loops: CDR1 MNHEY, CDR2 SMNVEV (reference sequence). The CDR3 runs to 14 residues.